These 27 T cell receptor beta chains were sequenced from one sample in a study of blood T cells in healthy people across ages. For the second PCR, which ran for 7 to 11 cycles, a sample-barcoded 5' primer and a J-beta primer mix were used. From the 5' RACE reads, TCRdb called clonotypes with MiXCR, one entry per CDR3 protein. In the table there are some 1.1 million distinct CDR3 sequences, about two fifths of which are singletons. Sequencing input: blood. Receptors were obtained from a man aged 18 to 35 in good health.

J is TRBJ2-7 and V is TRBV4-2; 10 nucleotides agree with TRBD2. This CDR3 has 16 residues. Germline CDR1 reads LGHNA; CDR2 reads YNFKEQ. V lost 2 bases to trimming and J lost 7 bases; unmatched junction nucleotides: 11. For the CDR3, the DNA is TGTGCCAGCAGCCAAACCGGGACTAGCGTTCTCAATGAGCAGTACTTC. Translating it yields CASSQTGTSVLNEQYF.

This clonotype has just a few counts. The chain has TRBV12-3 or TRBV12-4 and TRBJ1-6; D uncertain. The CDR3 extends over 15 amino acids. Between the trimmed V and J ends, which lost 0 bases and 7 bases, there was a span of 10 bases. The CDR3: CASSLAGSGNSPLHF. CDR3 DNA: TGTGCCAGCAGTTTAGCAGGTAGCGGAAATTCACCCCTCCACTTT.

This clonotype has a handful of counts. V usage is TRBV2 and J usage is TRBJ1-2; possible D gene TRBD1, 5 bases. V shed 6 bases and J shed 3 bases, with 14 bases lying between them. Germline lookup yields CDR1 SNHLY and CDR2 FYNNEI. The CDR3 totals 14 residues. CDR3 DNA: TGTGCCAGCAGAGTAGGGACGGCATACTATGGCTACACCTTC. Translated: CASRVGTAYYGYTF.

The chain links TRBV4-1 to TRBJ2-5; D remains ambiguous. The germline V and J ends were trimmed by 6 bases and 0 bases, with 14 bases remaining between them. This CDR3 comprises 15 residues. CDR1 and CDR2 from the germline V gene are MGHRA and YSYEKL. In DNA form, the CDR3 reads TGCGCCAGCAGTGAATCCAGACTCAACCAAGAGACCCAGTACTTC. It encodes CASSESRLNQETQYF.

This clonotype was counted between two and nine times. CDR3 nucleotides: TGTGCCAGCAGGTGGGGACAGTGGGACACTGAAGCTTTCTTT. It translates to CASRWGQWDTEAFF. This chain connects TRBV12-3 or TRBV12-4 to TRBJ1-1, with 7 bases matching TRBD1. This CDR3 region has 14 residues. With 6 bases clipped from V and 3 bases from J, the junction kept 7 bases outside the gene matches.

This clonotype appeared once. CDR3 region: CASSQDGSDIINEKLFF. The CDR3 DNA sequence: TGCGCCAGCAGCCAAGATGGCAGCGATATAATTAATGAAAAACTGTTTTTT. V usage is TRBV4-1 and J usage is TRBJ1-4; D gene ambiguous. Trimming shortened V by 0 bases and J by 4 bases, and 15 bases separated the two germline ends. Looked up from germline, CDR1 is MGHRA and CDR2 is YSYEKL. The CDR3 consists of 17 residues.

The rearrangement uses TRBV7-2 and TRBJ1-1; a weak D match, TRBD1 (5 bases). Germline assignment: CDR1 SGHTA and CDR2 FQGNSA. Trimming stripped 1 base from V and 1 base from J, with 7 bases between. The length of the CDR3 is 14 residues. In DNA form, the CDR3 reads TGTGCCAGCAGCTTAGACCAGGGGAACACTGAAGCTTTCTTT. This translates into CASSLDQGNTEAFF.

The chain carries TRBV12-3 or TRBV12-4 and TRBJ2-5; D is possibly TRBD2 (6 bases). The CDR3 is made up of 14 amino acids. Trimming shortened V by 5 bases and J by 5 bases, and 15 bases separated the two germline ends. CDR3 coding DNA: TGTGCCAGCAGTGTCCCGAGTGGGGGGGAGACCCAGTACTTC. Amino acids: CASSVPSGGETQYF.

The V and J genes are TRBV5-1 and TRBJ1-2; maybe TRBD1 (5 bases). There are 14 residues in the CDR3. Germline CDR1 is SGHRS and CDR2 is YFSETQ. The ends were cut back, 0 bases at V and 1 base at J, with 7 bases in the middle. The CDR3 DNA sequence: TGCGCCAGCAGCTTGGTACAGGATAACTATGGCTACACCTTC. Residues: CASSLVQDNYGYTF. The whole variable domain, remainder taken from reference TRBV5-1 and TRBJ1-2, is KAGVTQTPRYLIKTRGQQVTLSCSPISGHRSVSWYQQTPGQGLQFLFEYFSETQRNKGNFPGRFSGRQFSNSRSEMNVSTLELGDSALYLCASSLVQDNYGYTFGSGTRLTVV.

The chain links TRBV2 to TRBJ1-2; D is unresolved. Germline values: CDR1 SNHLY, CDR2 FYNNEI. The CDR3 is 13 amino acids. The V end lost 6 bases, the J end lost 4 bases, and 12 bases lay between the germline ends. DNA for the CDR3: TGTGCCAGCAGGAACCTGGAAAGCTATGGCTACACCTTC. Translation gives CASRNLESYGYTF.

CDR3 residues: CSARAASSSTDTQYF. CDR3 nucleotide sequence: TGCAGTGCTAGAGCAGCTAGCTCAAGCACAGATACGCAGTATTTT. V gene TRBV20-1 combines with J gene TRBJ2-3, with D perhaps matching TRBD2 (5 bases). The germline CDR1 and CDR2 sequences are DFQATT and SNEGSKA (reference sequence). This CDR3 is 15 amino acids long. The V gene lost 1 base and the J gene lost 0 bases, with 11 bases spanning the gap.

This clonotype has more than one count but fewer than ten. This chain uses TRBV4-3 with TRBJ2-1; D gene uncertain. Trimming pared 0 bases from V and 4 bases from J, leaving 13 bases between. The CDR3 sequence is 16 residues long. The germline V gene has CDR1 LGHNA and CDR2 YSLEER. CDR3 amino acids: CASSQDAAFSYNEQFF. CDR3 DNA sequence: TGCGCCAGCAGCCAAGACGCCGCCTTCTCGTACAATGAGCAGTTCTTC.

The chain couples TRBV12-3 or TRBV12-4 to TRBJ1-2; D is possibly TRBD1 (6 bases). V lost 5 bases, J lost 4 bases, and 17 bases lay in between. The CDR3 has 15 amino acids. CDR3 nucleotide sequence: TGTGCCAGCAGTCCCTGGGTTAGGGGGAGCTATGGCTACACCTTC. Its protein product is CASSPWVRGSYGYTF.

The rearrangement links TRBV20-1 to TRBJ2-1; D possibly matches TRBD1 or TRBD2 (5 bases each). CDR3 length equals 17 residues. Germline values: CDR1 DFQATT, CDR2 SNEGSKA (reference sequence). Trimming pared 0 bases from V and 6 bases from J, leaving 21 bases between. CDR3 bases: TGCAGTGCTAGAGATCTCGGGCAGGGAGAATTGGGCAATGAGCAGTTCTTC. It codes for CSARDLGQGELGNEQFF.

The table lists this clonotype with a few counts. The rearrangement links TRBV12-3 or TRBV12-4 to TRBJ1-2; D perhaps matches TRBD1 (6 bases). The germline V and J ends were trimmed by 3 bases and 4 bases, with 18 bases remaining between them. CDR3 size: 16 residues. In nucleotides, the CDR3 is TGTGCCAGCAGTTTGAGGACGGGGGCCCTTATCTATGGCTACACCTTC. It is translated as CASSLRTGALIYGYTF.

This clonotype was observed a few times. This sequence joins TRBV7-2 and TRBJ2-7; TRBD1 aligns across 8 bases. The V gene end was trimmed by 1 base and the J gene end by 0 bases; junction bases not matched to a gene: 2. CDR1 is SGHTA, CDR2 FQGNSA, per germline. This CDR3 is 15 amino acids long. CDR3 sequence reads: CASSLEDRDSYEQYF. The CDR3 bases are TGTGCCAGCAGCTTAGAGGACAGGGACTCCTACGAGCAGTACTTC.

This clonotype has more than one count but fewer than ten. The V and J genes are TRBV12-3 or TRBV12-4 and TRBJ2-3; 11 positions agree with TRBD1. V lost 6 bases and J lost 4; bases outside the gene matches: 9. This CDR3 spans 16 amino acids. The CDR3 spells CASSILGQGEPDTQYF. CDR3 coding DNA: TGTGCCAGCAGCATACTGGGACAGGGGGAGCCAGATACGCAGTATTTT.

This clonotype has only a few counts. The gene calls are TRBV5-1 and TRBJ1-2; no clear D gene. The CDR3 runs to 13 residues. Germline CDR1 and CDR2: SGHRS and YFSETQ. Trimming shortened V by 0 bases and J by 8 bases, and 11 bases separated the two germline ends. In DNA, the CDR3 is TGCGCCAGCAGCTTGGGACCCGATGGCGGCTACACCTTC. This codes for CASSLGPDGGYTF.

The V call is TRBV7-2, the J call TRBJ1-6; maybe TRBD1 (5 bases). The CDR3 spans 15 residues. V was cut by 5 bases and J by 6 bases, with 14 bases left in between. Germline V lookup: CDR1 SGHTA, CDR2 FQGNSA. In DNA, the CDR3 is TGTGCCAGCAGCCCAGAGACAGCTAGTAATTCACCCCTCCACTTT. This translates into CASSPETASNSPLHF.

With respect to this clonotype: This may come from a read error, since a much larger clone is one base off. This chain links TRBV4-1 with TRBJ1-2; 7 nucleotides match TRBD1. CDR3 length: 15 amino acids. The V and J ends lost 4 bases and 0 bases, in that order; junction bases with no gene match: 5. Germline V lookup: CDR1 MGHRA, CDR2 YSYEKL. CDR3 coding DNA: TGCGCCAGCAGCCCCACAGGGGAAGCTAACTATGGCTACACCTTC. Protein sequence: CASSPTGEANYGYTF.

This clonotype was recorded many times. V and J are TRBV11-2 and TRBJ2-1, with a weak D call TRBD1 (6 bases). Per the germline V gene, CDR1 is SGHAT and CDR2 is FQNNGV. The V end lost 4 bases, the J end lost 5 bases, and 9 bases lay between the germline ends. This CDR3 spans 13 amino acids. The CDR3 sequence is CASSSGTNNEQFF. CDR3 in DNA: TGTGCCAGCAGCTCAGGGACAAACAATGAGCAGTTCTTC.

This clonotype has a handful of counts. The chain uses TRBV10-3 and TRBJ2-3; 8 bases are shared with TRBD1. The junction had 0 bases not matched to a gene; V was cut back by 5 bases and J by 5 bases. Germline lookup yields CDR1 ENHRY and CDR2 SYGVKD. This CDR3 comprises 12 residues. The CDR3: CAISTGGDTQYF. The DNA for the CDR3 is TGTGCCATCAGTACAGGGGGAGATACGCAGTATTTT.

In regard to this clonotype: The conserved closing phenylalanine or tryptophan is absent in this CDR3, likely reflecting a read error. This chain joins TRBV7-2 and TRBJ2-2; D possibly corresponds to TRBD2 (6 bases). Germline V lookup: CDR1 SGHTA, CDR2 FQGNSA. The length of the CDR3 is 17 residues. V dropped 2 bases and J dropped 1 base, with 14 bases sitting between them. Here the CDR3 DNA reads TGTGCCAGCAGCTTAACTCGGATCGGGGGGAACACCGGGGAGCTGTTTTAT. Residues: CASSLTRIGGNTGELFY.

V usage is TRBV13 and J usage is TRBJ2-5; TRBD1 aligns across 7 bases. Unmatched junction bases numbered 7, after V lost 5 bases and J lost 4 bases. The CDR3 spans 14 residues. Germline values: CDR1 PRHDT, CDR2 FYEKMQ (reference sequence). The CDR3 coding sequence is TGTGCCAGCAGCCCCCCGACAGGGCGAGAGACCCAGTACTTC. Translated, it gives CASSPPTGRETQYF.

The V call is TRBV18, the J call TRBJ1-1, with a tentative D call TRBD1 (5 bases). This CDR3 contains 16 residues. V gave up 3 bases and J gave up 1 base, with 15 bases separating them. Germline CDR1 and CDR2: KGHSH and LQKENI. The CDR3 protein is CASSPRTGAPNTEAFF. The CDR3 nucleotides are TGTGCCAGCTCACCCCGGACTGGGGCCCCGAACACTGAAGCTTTCTTT.

This clonotype showed up many times. The chain combines TRBV20-1 with TRBJ2-3, with D unclear. The germline gives CDR1 DFQATT, CDR2 SNEGSKA (reference sequence). Trimming took 7 bases from V and 2 from J, leaving 4 bases between them. The CDR3 is 10 residues long. The CDR3 here is CSVFTDTQYF. CDR3 sequence (DNA): TGCAGTGTTTTCACAGATACGCAGTATTTT.

The chain joins TRBV29-1 to TRBJ2-7, with unresolved D. Germline loops: CDR1 SQVTM, CDR2 ANQGSEA. The CDR3 is 13 amino acids. V shed 5 bases and J shed 2 bases, with 13 bases lying between them. The CDR3: CSVTEGKAYEQYF. The CDR3, as DNA: TGCAGCGTTACTGAAGGGAAGGCCTACGAGCAGTACTTC.